This TCR beta chain came from a study of PD-1 blockade in mismatch repair-deficient tumors. In the study overall: Patients had approximately 11 mismatch repair-deficient cancer types and were previously treated and progressing.

TCRdb's table, derived via immunoSEQ multiplex PCR, lists solely in-frame clones and lacks some. The data show tens of thousands of clones, with more than 80% seen just once and less than 6.5% held by the top ten. Germline V gives CDR1 MNHEY, CDR2 SMNVEV (reference sequence). The junction had 1 base not matched to a gene; V was cut back by 3 bases and J by 0 bases. The CDR3 is 17 residues long. Three pembrolizumab responders had their TCRs sequenced. Sample: peripheral blood, taken 44 weeks after starting pembrolizumab. The chain uses TRBV27 and TRBJ2-1; 14 bases match TRBD2. The origin of this receptor is an adult with mismatch repair-deficient cancer. CDR3 nucleotides: TGTGCCAGCAGTTTTGGGACTAGCGGGAGCTCCTACAATGAGCAGTTCTTC. It yields the protein CASSFGTSGSSYNEQFF.